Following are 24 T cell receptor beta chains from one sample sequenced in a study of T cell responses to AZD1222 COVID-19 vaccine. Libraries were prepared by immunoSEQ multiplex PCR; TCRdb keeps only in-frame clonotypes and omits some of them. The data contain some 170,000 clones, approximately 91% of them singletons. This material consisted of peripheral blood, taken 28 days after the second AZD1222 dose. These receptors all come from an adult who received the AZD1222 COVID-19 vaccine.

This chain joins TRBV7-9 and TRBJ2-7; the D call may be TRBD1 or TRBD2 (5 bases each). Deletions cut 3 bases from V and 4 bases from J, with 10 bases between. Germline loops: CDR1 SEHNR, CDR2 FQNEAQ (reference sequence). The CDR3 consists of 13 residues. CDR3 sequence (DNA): TGTGCCAGCAGCTTGGGGGAGAGATACGAGCAGTACTTC. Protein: CASSLGERYEQYF.

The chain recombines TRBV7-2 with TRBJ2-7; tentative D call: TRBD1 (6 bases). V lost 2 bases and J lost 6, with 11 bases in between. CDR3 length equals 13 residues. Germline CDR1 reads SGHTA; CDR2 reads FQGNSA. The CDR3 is CASSLHRVREQYF. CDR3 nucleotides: TGTGCCAGCAGCTTACACAGGGTCCGCGAGCAGTACTTC.

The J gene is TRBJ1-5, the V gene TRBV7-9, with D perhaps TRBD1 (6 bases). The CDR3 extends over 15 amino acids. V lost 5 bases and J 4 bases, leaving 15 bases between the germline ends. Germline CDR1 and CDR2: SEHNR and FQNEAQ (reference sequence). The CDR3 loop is CASSPAGAQNQPQHF. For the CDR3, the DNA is TGTGCCAGCAGCCCCGCAGGGGCTCAGAATCAGCCCCAGCATTTT.

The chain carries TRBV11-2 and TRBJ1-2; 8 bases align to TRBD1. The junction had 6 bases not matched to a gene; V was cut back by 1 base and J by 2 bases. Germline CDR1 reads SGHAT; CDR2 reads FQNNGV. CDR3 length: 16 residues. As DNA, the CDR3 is TGTGCCAGCAGCTTAGTGAGCAACAGGGGGAACTATGGCTACACCTTC. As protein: CASSLVSNRGNYGYTF.

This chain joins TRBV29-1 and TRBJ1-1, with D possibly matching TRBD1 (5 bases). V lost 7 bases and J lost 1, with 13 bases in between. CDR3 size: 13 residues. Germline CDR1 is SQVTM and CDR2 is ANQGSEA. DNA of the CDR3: TGCAGCGCTGGGGCCCAGCCGAACACTGAAGCTTTCTTT. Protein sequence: CSAGAQPNTEAFF.

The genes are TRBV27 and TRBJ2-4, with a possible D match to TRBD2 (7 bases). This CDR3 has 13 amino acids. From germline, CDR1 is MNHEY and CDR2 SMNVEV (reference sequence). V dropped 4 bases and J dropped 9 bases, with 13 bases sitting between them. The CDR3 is CASSSLGGGIQYF. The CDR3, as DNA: TGTGCCAGCAGTTCCTTGGGAGGGGGCATTCAGTACTTC.

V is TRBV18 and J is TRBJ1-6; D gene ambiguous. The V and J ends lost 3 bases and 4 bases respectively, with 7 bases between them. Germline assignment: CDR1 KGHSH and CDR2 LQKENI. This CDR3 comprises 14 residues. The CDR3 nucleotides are TGTGCCAGCTCACCGAAACAGTATAATTCACCCCTCCACTTT. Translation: CASSPKQYNSPLHF.

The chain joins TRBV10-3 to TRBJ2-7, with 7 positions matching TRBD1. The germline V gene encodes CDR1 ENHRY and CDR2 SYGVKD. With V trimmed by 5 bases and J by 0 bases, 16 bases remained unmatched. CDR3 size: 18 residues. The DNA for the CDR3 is TGTGCCATCAGTCCCATATTCCTGGGACAGAGCAGCTCCTACGAGCAGTACTTC. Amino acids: CAISPIFLGQSSSYEQYF.

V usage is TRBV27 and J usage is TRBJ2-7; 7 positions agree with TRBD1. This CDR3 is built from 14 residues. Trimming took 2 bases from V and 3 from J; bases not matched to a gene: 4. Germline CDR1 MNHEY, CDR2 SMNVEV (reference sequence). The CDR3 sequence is CASSLRDSNYEQYF. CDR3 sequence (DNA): TGTGCCAGCAGTTTAAGGGACAGCAACTACGAGCAGTACTTC.

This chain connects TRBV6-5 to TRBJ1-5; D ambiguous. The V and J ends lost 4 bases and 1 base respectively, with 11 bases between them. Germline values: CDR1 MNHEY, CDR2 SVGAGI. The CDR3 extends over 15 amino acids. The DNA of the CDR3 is TGTGCCAGCAGTTTGACAAATTTAAGCAATCAGCCCCAGCATTTT. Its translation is CASSLTNLSNQPQHF.

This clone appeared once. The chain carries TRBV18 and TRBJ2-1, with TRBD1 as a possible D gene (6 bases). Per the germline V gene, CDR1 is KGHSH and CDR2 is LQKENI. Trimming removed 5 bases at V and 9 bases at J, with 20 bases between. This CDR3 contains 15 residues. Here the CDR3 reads CASSSDRPPSSEQFF. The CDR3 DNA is TGTGCCAGCTCATCAGACAGGCCACCGAGCAGTGAGCAGTTCTTC.

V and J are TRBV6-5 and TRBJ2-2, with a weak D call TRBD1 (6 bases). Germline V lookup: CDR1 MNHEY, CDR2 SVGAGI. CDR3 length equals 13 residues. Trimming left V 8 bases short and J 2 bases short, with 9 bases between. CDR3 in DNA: TGTGCCAGCCAGGGGTTCAACACCGGGGAGCTGTTTTTT. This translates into CASQGFNTGELFF.

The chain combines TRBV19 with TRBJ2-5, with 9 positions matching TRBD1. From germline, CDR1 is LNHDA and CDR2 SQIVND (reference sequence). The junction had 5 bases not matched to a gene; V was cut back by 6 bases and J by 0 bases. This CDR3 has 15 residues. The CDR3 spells CASSRDRAHQETQYF. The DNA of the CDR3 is TGTGCCAGTAGCCGGGACAGGGCCCACCAAGAGACCCAGTACTTC.

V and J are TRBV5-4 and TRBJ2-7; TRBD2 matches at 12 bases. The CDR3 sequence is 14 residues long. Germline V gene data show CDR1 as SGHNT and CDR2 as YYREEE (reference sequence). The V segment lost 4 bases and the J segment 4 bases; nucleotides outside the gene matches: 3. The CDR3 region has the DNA TGTGCCAGCAGCAGACTAGCGGGGGATTACGAGCAGTACTTC. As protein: CASSRLAGDYEQYF.

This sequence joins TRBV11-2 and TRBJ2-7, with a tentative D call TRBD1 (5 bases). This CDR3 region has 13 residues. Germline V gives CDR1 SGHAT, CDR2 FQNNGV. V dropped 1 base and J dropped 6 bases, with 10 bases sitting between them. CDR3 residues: CASSLGGSAEQYF. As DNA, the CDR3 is TGTGCCAGCAGCTTAGGGGGCAGCGCCGAGCAGTACTTC.

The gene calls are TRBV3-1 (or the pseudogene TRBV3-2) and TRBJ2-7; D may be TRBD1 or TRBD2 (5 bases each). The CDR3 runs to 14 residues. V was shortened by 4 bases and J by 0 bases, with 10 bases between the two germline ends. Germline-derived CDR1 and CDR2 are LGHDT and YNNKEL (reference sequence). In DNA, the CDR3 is TGTGCCAGCAGCCCCTCAGGGAGCTCCTACGAGCAGTACTTC. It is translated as CASSPSGSSYEQYF.

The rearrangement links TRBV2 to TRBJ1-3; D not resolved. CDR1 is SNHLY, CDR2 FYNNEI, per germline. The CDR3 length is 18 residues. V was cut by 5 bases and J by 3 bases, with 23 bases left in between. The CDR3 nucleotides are TGTGCCAGCAGTTTCCGGGCCCGAACCCACCTTGGTGGAAACACCATATATTTT. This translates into CASSFRARTHLGGNTIYF. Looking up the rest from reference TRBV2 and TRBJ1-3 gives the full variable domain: EPEVTQTPSHQVTQMGQEVILRCVPISNHLYFYWYRQILGQKVEFLVSFYNNEISEKSEIFDDQFSVERPDGSNFTLKIRSTKLEDSAMYFCASSFRARTHLGGNTIYFGEGSWLTVV.

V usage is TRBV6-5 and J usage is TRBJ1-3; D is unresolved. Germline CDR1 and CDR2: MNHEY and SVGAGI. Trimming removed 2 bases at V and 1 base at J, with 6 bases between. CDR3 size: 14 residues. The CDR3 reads CASSYVGSGNTIYF. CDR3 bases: TGTGCCAGCAGTTACGTAGGGTCTGGAAACACCATATATTTT.

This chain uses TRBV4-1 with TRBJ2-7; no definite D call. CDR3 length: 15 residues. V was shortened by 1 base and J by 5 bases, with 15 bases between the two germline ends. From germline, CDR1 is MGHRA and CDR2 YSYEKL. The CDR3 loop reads CASSQAGSLDHEQYF. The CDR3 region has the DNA TGCGCCAGCAGCCAAGCCGGGTCTTTAGACCACGAGCAGTACTTC.

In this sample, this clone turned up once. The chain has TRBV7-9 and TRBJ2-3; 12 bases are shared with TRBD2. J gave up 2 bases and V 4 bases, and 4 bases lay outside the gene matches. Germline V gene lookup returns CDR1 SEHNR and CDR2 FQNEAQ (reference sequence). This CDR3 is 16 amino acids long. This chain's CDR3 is CASSSGLAGPTDTQYF. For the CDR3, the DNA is TGTGCCAGCAGCTCAGGACTAGCGGGGCCCACAGATACGCAGTATTTT.

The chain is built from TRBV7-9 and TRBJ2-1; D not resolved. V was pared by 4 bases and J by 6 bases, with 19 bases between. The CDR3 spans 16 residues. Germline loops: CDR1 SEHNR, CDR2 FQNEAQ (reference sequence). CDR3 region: CASSSLQSLLLNEQFF. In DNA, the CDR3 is TGTGCCAGCAGCTCCCTCCAAAGCCTCCTACTCAATGAGCAGTTCTTC.

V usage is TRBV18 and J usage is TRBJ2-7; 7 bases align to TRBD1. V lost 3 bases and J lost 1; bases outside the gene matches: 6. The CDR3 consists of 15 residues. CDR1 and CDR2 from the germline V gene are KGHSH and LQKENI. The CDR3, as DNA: TGTGCCAGCTCACCCACGTCAGGGGGATCCTACGAGCAGTACTTC. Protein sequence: CASSPTSGGSYEQYF.

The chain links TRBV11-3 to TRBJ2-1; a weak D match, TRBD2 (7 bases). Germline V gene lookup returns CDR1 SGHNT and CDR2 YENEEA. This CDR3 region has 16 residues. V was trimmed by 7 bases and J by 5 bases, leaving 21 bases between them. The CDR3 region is CASTFRGGGGDNEQFF. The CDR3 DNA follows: TGTGCCAGCACCTTTCGAGGGGGGGGCGGCGACAATGAGCAGTTCTTC.

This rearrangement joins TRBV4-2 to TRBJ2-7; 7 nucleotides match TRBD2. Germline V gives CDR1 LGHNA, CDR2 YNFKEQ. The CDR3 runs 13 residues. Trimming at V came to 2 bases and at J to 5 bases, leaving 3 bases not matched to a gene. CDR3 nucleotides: TGTGCCAGCAGCCAACCCGGGGGGAACGAGCAGTACTTC. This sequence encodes CASSQPGGNEQYF.